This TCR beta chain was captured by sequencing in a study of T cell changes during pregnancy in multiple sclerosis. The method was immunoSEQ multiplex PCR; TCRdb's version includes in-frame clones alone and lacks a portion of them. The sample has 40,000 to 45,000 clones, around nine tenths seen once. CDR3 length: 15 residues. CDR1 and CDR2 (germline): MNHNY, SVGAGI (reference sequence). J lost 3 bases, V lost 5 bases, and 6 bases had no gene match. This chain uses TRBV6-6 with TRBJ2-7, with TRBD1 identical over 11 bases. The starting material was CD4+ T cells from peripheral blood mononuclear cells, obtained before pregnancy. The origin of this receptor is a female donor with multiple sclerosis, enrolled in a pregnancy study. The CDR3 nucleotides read TGTGCCAGCAGTGCACCGGGACAGGGGGACTACGAGCAGTACTTC. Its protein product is CASSAPGQGDYEQYF.